Described below is a single T cell receptor (beta chain) sequence and its context. Its antigen remains unknown. Germline-derived CDR1 and CDR2 are LNHDA and SQIVND (reference sequence). V lost 3 bases, J lost 0 bases, and 15 bases lay in between. The CDR3 contains 16 residues. Researchers used genomic DNA as the template to profile TCR beta VDJ and CDR3. TCRdb fed the reads into MiXCR, producing one record per CDR3 protein. Among around 79,000 distinct CDR3 sequences, around 70% were seen once, and the ten largest hold approximately 81%. The sample comes from a study of CD8+CD57+ T cells in acquired aplastic anemia. Study context: Sorted CD4+ and CD8+ cells gave an average of around 3 ug of DNA.

Before being chosen for sequencing, patients had shown CD8+CD57+ cell expansion by flow cytometry. Patient blood was sampled before any therapy had been received. The study, taken as a whole, reports: Patients and controls had in common approximately 30 CD8+ CDR3 sequences. Patients versus controls showed no significant CD8+ Simpson's diversity difference.

Input material: sorted CD4+, CD8+, or CD8+CD57+ T cells (not recorded which) from PBMCs. This clonotype originated in a human donor with aplastic anemia. V usage is TRBV19 and J usage is TRBJ2-7, with a weak D call TRBD2 (6 bases). The CDR3 here is CASSMRAGPSSYEQYF. The CDR3 coding sequence is TGTGCCAGTAGTATGAGGGCGGGACCGAGCTCCTACGAGCAGTACTTC.